The 3 T cell receptor beta chains below were found in one sample sequenced in a study of T cell responses to AZD1222 COVID-19 vaccine. Some clones are missing from TCRdb's copy, which holds only in-frame ones; the method was immunoSEQ multiplex PCR. This sample has more than 85,000 clones; roughly 90% occur once, and the top ten carry roughly 14%. Sequenced material: peripheral blood, taken 28 days after the second AZD1222 dose. All receptors derive from an adult who received the AZD1222 COVID-19 vaccine.

The chain has TRBV3-1 (or the pseudogene TRBV3-2) and TRBJ2-3; no firm D call. Between the trimmed V and J ends, which lost 3 bases and 4 bases, there was a span of 8 bases. Germline V gene data show CDR1 as LGHDT and CDR2 as YNNKEL (reference sequence). The CDR3 totals 13 residues. CDR3 nucleotides: TGTGCCAGCAGCCAGGCCGGGCCAGATACGCAGTATTTT. Translating gives CASSQAGPDTQYF.

This chain connects TRBV28 to TRBJ1-1, with unresolved D. V lost 9 bases, J lost 1 base, and 9 bases lay in between. Germline assignment: CDR1 MDHEN and CDR2 SYDVKM. CDR3 length: 12 residues. The CDR3 region has the DNA TGTGCCAGTCACGGGCCGAACACTGAAGCTTTCTTT. It translates to CASHGPNTEAFF. Full variable domain (missing parts from reference TRBV28 and TRBJ1-1): DVKVTQSSRYLVKRTGEKVFLECVQDMDHENMFWYRQDPGLGLRLIYFSYDVKMKEKGDIPEGYSVSREKKERFSLILESASTNQTSMYLCASHGPNTEAFFGQGTRLTVV.

The chain carries TRBV11-2 and TRBJ2-1; D might be TRBD1 (7 bases). The CDR3 length is 17 residues. In germline, CDR1 is SGHAT, CDR2 FQNNGV. Trimming removed 1 base at V and 3 bases at J, with 16 bases between. The CDR3 here is CASSLGAAGGGYNEQFF. The CDR3 DNA is TGTGCCAGCAGCTTAGGCGCGGCAGGGGGAGGCTACAATGAGCAGTTCTTC.